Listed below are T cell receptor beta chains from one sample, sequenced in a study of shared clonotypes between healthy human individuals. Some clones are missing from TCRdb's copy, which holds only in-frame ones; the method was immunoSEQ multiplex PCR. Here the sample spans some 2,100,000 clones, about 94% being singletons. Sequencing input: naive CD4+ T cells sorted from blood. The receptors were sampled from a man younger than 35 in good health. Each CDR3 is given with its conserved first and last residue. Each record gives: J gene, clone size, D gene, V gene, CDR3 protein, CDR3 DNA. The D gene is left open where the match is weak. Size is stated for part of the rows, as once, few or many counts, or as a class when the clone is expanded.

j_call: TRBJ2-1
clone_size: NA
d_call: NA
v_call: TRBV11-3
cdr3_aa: CASSLSSSYNEQFF
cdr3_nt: TGTGCCAGCAGCTTGAGCAGCTCCTACAATGAGCAGTTCTTC

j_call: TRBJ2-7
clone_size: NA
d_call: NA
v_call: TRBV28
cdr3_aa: CASSRTTYEQYF
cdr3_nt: TGTGCCAGCAGCCGTACCACCTACGAGCAGTACTTC

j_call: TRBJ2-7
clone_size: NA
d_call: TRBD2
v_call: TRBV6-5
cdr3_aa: CASSYSSGGPYEQYF
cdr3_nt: TGTGCCAGCAGTTACTCGTCGGGAGGGCCCTACGAGCAGTACTTC

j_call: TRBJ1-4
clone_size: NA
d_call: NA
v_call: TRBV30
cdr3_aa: CAWRRGGAAANEKLFF
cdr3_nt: TGTGCCTGGAGAAGAGGGGGGGCGGCGGCTAATGAAAAACTGTTTTTT

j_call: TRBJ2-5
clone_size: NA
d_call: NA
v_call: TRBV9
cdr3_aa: CASSVVGTYLETQYF
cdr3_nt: TGTGCCAGCAGCGTAGTTGGCACCTATCTAGAGACCCAGTACTTC

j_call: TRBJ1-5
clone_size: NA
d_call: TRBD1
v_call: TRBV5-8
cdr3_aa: CASSVQGASSNQPQHF
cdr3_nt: TGTGCCAGCAGCGTTCAGGGGGCTAGTAGCAATCAGCCCCAGCATTTT

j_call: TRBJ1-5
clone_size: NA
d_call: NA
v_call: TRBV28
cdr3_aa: CASSYEGKSNQPQHF
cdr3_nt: TGTGCCAGCAGTTACGAGGGAAAGAGCAATCAGCCCCAGCATTTT

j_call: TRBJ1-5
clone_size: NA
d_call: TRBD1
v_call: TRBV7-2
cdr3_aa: CASSLTGNQPQHF
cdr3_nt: TGTGCCAGCAGCTTGACAGGGAATCAGCCCCAGCATTTT

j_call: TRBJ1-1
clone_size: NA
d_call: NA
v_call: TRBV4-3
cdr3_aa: CASSQRLEQGEAFF
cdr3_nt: TGCGCCAGCAGCCAACGGCTCGAGCAAGGTGAAGCTTTCTTT

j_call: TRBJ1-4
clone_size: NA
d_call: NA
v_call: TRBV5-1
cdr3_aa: CASSGGDLGEKLFF
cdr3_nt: TGCGCCAGCAGCGGCGGAGATTTAGGCGAAAAACTGTTTTTT

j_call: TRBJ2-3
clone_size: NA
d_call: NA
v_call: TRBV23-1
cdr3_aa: CASSLRGQVTDTQYF
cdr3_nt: TGCGCCAGCAGTCTAAGGGGTCAGGTCACAGATACGCAGTATTTT

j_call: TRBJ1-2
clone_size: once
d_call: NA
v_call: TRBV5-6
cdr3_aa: CASSLVGRVSYGYTF
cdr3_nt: TGTGCCAGCAGCTTGGTGGGCAGAGTATCCTATGGCTACACCTTC

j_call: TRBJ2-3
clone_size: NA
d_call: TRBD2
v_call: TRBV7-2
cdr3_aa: CASSLNVGGLITDTQYF
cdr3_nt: TGTGCCAGCAGCTTAAACGTGGGAGGGCTTATCACAGATACGCAGTATTTT

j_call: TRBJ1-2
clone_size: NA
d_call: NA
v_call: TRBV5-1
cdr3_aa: CASSLDGQPNYGYTF
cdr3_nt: TGCGCCAGCAGCTTGGACGGACAACCTAACTATGGCTACACCTTC

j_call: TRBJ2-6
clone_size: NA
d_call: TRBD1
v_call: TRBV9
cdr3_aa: CASSTGQGAPGANVLTF
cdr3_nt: TGTGCCAGCAGCACCGGACAGGGGGCTCCTGGGGCCAACGTCCTGACTTTC

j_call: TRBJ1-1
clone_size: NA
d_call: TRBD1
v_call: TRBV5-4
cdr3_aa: CASSSRQGTEAFF
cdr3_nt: TGTGCCAGCAGCTCTAGACAGGGCACTGAAGCTTTCTTT

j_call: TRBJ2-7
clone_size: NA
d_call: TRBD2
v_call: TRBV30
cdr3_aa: CAWNSRTSSYEQYF
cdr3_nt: TGTGCCTGGAACTCCCGGACTAGCAGCTACGAGCAGTACTTC

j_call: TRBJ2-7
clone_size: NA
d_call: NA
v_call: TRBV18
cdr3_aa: CASSPGWDEQYF
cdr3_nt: TGTGCCAGCTCACCGGGCTGGGACGAGCAGTACTTC

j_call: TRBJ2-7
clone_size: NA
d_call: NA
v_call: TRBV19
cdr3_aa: CATRGDPYEQYF
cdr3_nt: TGTGCCACCAGGGGTGACCCCTACGAGCAGTACTTC

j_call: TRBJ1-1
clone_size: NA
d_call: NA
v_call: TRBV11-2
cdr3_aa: CASSLSQTNTEAFF
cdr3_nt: TGTGCCAGCAGCTTATCACAGACGAACACTGAAGCTTTCTTT

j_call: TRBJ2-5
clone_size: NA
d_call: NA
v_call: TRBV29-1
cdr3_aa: CSVDYGTGSETQYF
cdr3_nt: TGCAGCGTTGATTACGGAACGGGTTCAGAGACCCAGTACTTC

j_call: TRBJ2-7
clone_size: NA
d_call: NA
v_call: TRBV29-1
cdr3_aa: CSVIGTRVDYEQYF
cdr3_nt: TGCAGCGTCATCGGGACCAGGGTAGATTACGAGCAGTACTTC

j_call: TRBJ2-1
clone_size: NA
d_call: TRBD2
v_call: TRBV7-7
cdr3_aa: CASSPVAGVVYNEQFF
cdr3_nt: TGTGCTAGCAGCCCCGTAGCGGGAGTGGTCTACAATGAGCAGTTCTTC

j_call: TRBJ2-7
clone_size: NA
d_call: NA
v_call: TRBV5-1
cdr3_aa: CASSHQGSYEQYF
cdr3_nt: TGCGCCAGCAGTCACCAGGGCTCCTACGAGCAGTACTTC

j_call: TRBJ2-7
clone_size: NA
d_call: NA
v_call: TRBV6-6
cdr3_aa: CASSRQTYPYEQYF
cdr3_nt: TGTGCCAGCAGTAGACAGACATACCCCTACGAGCAGTACTTC

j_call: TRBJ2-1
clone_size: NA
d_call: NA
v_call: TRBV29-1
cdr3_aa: CSVPTRGSYNEQFF
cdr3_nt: TGCAGCGTTCCAACCCGGGGCTCCTACAATGAGCAGTTCTTC

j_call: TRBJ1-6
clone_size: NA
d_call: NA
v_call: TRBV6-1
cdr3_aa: CASSEALWGHNSPLHF
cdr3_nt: TGTGCCAGCAGTGAAGCGCTATGGGGGCATAATTCACCCCTCCACTTT

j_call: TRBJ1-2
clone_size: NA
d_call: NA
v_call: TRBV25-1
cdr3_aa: CASSGGSYGYTF
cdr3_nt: TGTGCCAGCTCCGGGGGGTCCTATGGCTACACCTTC

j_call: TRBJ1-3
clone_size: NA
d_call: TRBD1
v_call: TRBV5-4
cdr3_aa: CASSFPGGGNTIYF
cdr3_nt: TGTGCCAGCAGCTTCCCAGGGGGAGGAAACACCATATATTTT

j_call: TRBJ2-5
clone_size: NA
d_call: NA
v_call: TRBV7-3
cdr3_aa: CASSVGPDGTQYF
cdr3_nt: TGTGCCAGCAGCGTAGGGCCAGATGGGACCCAGTACTTC

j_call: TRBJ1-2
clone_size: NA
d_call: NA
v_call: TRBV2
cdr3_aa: CASTPPGNYGYTF
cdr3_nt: TGTGCCAGCACCCCGCCAGGGAACTATGGCTACACCTTC

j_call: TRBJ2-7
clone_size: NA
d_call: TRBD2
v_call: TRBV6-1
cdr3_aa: CASSVIAGLNYEQYF
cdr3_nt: TGTGCCAGCAGTGTCATAGCGGGGCTTAACTACGAGCAGTACTTC

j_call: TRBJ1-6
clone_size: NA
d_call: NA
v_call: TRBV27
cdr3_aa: CASSLGSSYNSPLHF
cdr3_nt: TGTGCCAGCAGTTTAGGGAGCTCCTATAATTCACCCCTCCACTTT

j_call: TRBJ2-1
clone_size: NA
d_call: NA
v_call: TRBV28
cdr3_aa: CASSAAGREQFF
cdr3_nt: TGTGCCAGCAGTGCGGCGGGTCGGGAGCAGTTCTTC

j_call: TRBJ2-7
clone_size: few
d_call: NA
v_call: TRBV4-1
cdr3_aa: CASSQEASLGQYF
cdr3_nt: TGCGCCAGCAGCCAAGAAGCCTCCCTAGGTCAGTACTTC

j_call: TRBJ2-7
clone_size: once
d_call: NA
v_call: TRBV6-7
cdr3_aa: CASSSGFRYEQYF
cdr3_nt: TGTGCCAGCAGTTCGGGATTCCGATACGAGCAGTACTTC

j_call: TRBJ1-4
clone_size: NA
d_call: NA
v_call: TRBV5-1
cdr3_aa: CASSIRTPEREKLFF
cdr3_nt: TGCGCCAGCAGCATACGGACGCCGGAGAGGGAAAAACTGTTTTTT

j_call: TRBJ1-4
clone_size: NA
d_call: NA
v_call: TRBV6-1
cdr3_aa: CASSDWGSNEKLFF
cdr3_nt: TGTGCCAGCAGTGATTGGGGGTCTAATGAAAAACTGTTTTTT

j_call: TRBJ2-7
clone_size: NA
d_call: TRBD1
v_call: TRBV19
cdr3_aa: CATRQGGYLYEQYF
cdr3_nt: TGTGCCACTCGACAGGGCGGTTACCTTTACGAGCAGTACTTC

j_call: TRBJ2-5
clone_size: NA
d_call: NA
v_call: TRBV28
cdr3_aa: CASSQLGGAQETQYF
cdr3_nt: TGTGCCAGCAGCCAACTGGGGGGGGCCCAAGAGACCCAGTACTTC

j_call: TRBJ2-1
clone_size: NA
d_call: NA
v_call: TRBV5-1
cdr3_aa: CASSLGAGITNEQFF
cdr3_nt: TGCGCCAGCAGCTTGGGGGCGGGAATTACGAATGAGCAGTTCTTC

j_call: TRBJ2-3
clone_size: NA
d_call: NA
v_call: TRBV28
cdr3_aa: CAGSQGTTSTDTQYF
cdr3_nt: TGTGCCGGGTCCCAGGGGACTACTAGCACAGATACGCAGTATTTT

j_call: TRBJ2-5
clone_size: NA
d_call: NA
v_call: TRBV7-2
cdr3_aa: CASSLVGGTQYF
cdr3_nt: TGTGCCAGCAGCTTAGTGGGGGGGACCCAGTACTTC

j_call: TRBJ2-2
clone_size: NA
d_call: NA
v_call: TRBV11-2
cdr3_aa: CASSLVGKVGELFF
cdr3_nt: TGTGCCAGCAGCTTAGTAGGGAAGGTCGGGGAGCTGTTTTTT

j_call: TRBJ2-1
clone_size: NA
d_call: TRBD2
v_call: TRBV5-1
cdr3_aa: CASSGTSGRAYEQFF
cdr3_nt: TGCGCCAGCAGCGGGACTAGCGGGAGGGCCTATGAGCAGTTCTTC

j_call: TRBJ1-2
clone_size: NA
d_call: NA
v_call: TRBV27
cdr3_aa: CASSGGGRSSIGYTF
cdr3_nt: TGTGCCAGCAGTGGAGGCGGCAGGTCCTCTATCGGCTACACCTTC

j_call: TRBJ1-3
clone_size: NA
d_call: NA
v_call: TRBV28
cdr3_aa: CASLLAEGSSGNTIYF
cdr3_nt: TGTGCCAGCCTCTTGGCGGAGGGTTCCTCTGGAAACACCATATATTTT

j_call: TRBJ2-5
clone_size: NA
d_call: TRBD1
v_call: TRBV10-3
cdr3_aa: CAISESAGGMETQYF
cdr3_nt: TGTGCCATCAGTGAGTCGGCAGGGGGCATGGAGACCCAGTACTTC

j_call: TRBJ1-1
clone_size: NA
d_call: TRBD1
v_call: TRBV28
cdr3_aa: CASRTGVSTEAFF
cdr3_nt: TGTGCCAGCCGAACAGGGGTTTCCACTGAAGCTTTCTTT

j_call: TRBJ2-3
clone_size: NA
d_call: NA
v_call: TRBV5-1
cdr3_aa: CASSRARQSTDTQYF
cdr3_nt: TGCGCCAGCAGCCGAGCCAGACAGAGCACAGATACGCAGTATTTT